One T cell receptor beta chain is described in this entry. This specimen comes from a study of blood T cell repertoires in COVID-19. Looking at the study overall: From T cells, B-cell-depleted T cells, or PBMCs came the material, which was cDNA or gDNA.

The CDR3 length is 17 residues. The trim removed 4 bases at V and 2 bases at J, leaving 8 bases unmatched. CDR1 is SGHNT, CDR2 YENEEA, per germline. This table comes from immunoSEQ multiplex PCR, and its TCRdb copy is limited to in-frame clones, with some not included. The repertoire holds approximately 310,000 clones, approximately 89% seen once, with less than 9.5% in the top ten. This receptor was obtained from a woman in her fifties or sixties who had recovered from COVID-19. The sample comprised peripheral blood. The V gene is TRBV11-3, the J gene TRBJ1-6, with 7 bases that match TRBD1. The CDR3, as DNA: TGTGCCAGCAGCTATGACAGGGAGTGGACCTATAATTCACCCCTCCACTTT. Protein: CASSYDREWTYNSPLHF.